The TCR beta chain under discussion was sequenced for a study of OX40 agonist ivuxolimab in advanced cancers. In the study overall: Head and neck, renal cell, melanoma or hepatocellular carcinoma were the cancers that dose-escalation patients had.

Autoimmune disease history or systemic immunosuppression disqualified patients. Trimming shortened V by 1 base and J by 0 bases, and 7 bases separated the two germline ends. The CDR3 is made up of 14 amino acids. CDR1 MGHRA and CDR2 YSYEKL come from the germline V gene. Repertoires were generated with immunoSEQ multiplex PCR, while TCRdb's copy carries only in-frame clones and drops some. The data contain tens of thousands of clones, about four fifths of them singletons. J is TRBJ2-7 and V is TRBV4-1; D is uncertain. The sequences come from CD4+ or CD8+ T cells sorted from blood, collected in a trial of the OX40 agonist ivuxolimab. The clonotype originates from an adult with an advanced solid tumor such as melanoma, head and neck, liver or kidney cancer. CDR3 sequence reads: CASSQGGSSYEQYF. The CDR3 coding sequence is TGCGCCAGCAGCCAAGGAGGCAGCTCCTACGAGCAGTACTTC.